Below, 23 T cell receptor beta chains from the same sample are listed, as sequenced in a study of siplizumab effects on memory and regulatory T cells. Generated by immunoSEQ multiplex PCR, the TCRdb table keeps only in-frame clones and is missing some. The sample records some 99,000 clones, just over 90% being singletons. The sample comprised Tregs sorted from blood. These receptors were collected from a human donor in good health.

This clone was found once. J is TRBJ2-1 and V is TRBV19; perhaps TRBD2 as D (6 bases). V was trimmed by 5 bases and J by 4 bases, leaving 15 bases between them. This CDR3 contains 15 residues. Germline loops: CDR1 LNHDA, CDR2 SQIVND (reference sequence). CDR3 loop: CASSFRLDKYNEQFF. In nucleotides, the CDR3 is TGTGCCAGTAGTTTTCGACTAGATAAGTACAATGAGCAGTTCTTC.

The chain carries TRBV19 and TRBJ1-1, with D hard to call. The CDR3 has 14 residues. CDR1 is LNHDA, CDR2 SQIVND, per germline (reference sequence). The ends were cut back, 1 base at V and 1 base at J, with 7 bases in the middle. The CDR3 DNA sequence: TGTGCCAGTAGTATAGGGGGTCCGAACACTGAAGCTTTCTTT. It yields the protein CASSIGGPNTEAFF.

The V and J genes are TRBV19 and TRBJ1-1; perhaps TRBD1 as D (5 bases). The CDR3 is 17 residues long. Trimming pared 5 bases from V and 1 base from J, leaving 20 bases between. Germline V gene data show CDR1 as LNHDA and CDR2 as SQIVND (reference sequence). CDR3 coding DNA: TGTGCCAGTAGTCTGACGACCCCGGGACGGAAGAACACTGAAGCTTTCTTT. This codes for CASSLTTPGRKNTEAFF.

V is TRBV2 and J is TRBJ1-2; no clear D gene. The V and J ends lost 3 bases and 0 bases respectively, with 5 bases between them. CDR3 length equals 13 residues. CDR1 SNHLY and CDR2 FYNNEI come from the germline V gene. The CDR3 DNA follows: TGTGCCAGCAGTGAGCAGCCTAACTATGGCTACACCTTC. This encodes CASSEQPNYGYTF.

The gene calls are TRBV6-5 and TRBJ1-6; D gene unclear. V was clipped by 5 bases and J by 7 bases, with 9 bases between them. Germline V gene data show CDR1 as MNHEY and CDR2 as SVGAGI. The CDR3 is 13 residues long. The CDR3 DNA reads TGTGCCAGCAGTGAACTACGGAATTCACCCCTCCACTTT. It is translated as CASSELRNSPLHF.

The chain joins TRBV5-8 to TRBJ2-1; TRBD2 might be the D (5 bases). With 4 bases removed from V and 6 bases from J, the gap between germline ends came to 17 bases. Looked up from germline, CDR1 is SGHTS and CDR2 is YDEGEE. CDR3 size: 15 residues. CDR3 in DNA: TGTGCCAGCAGCAGCGGCCTCTCAGCGCTCAATGAGCAGTTCTTC. Protein product: CASSSGLSALNEQFF.

CDR3 loop: CASSVDYPGGDRNEQFF. CDR3 sequence (DNA): TGTGCCAGCAGTGTGGACTACCCGGGAGGGGATAGGAATGAGCAGTTCTTC. The gene calls are TRBV2 and TRBJ2-1; 8 bases agree with TRBD2. Germline CDR1 reads SNHLY; CDR2 reads FYNNEI. CDR3 size: 17 residues. V shed 4 bases, J shed 7 bases, and the junction held 15 bases outside the gene matches.

For the CDR3, the DNA is TGTGCCAGCACACTAGCGGGAGGGCGGGATGAGCAGTTCTTC. Translated, it gives CASTLAGGRDEQFF. V usage is TRBV6-5 and J usage is TRBJ2-1; 13 positions agree with TRBD2. The CDR3 has 14 residues. Germline lookup yields CDR1 MNHEY and CDR2 SVGAGI. The ends lost 7 bases at V and 8 bases at J; junction bases unmatched: 5.

This chain links TRBV4-2 with TRBJ1-5; a weak D match, TRBD1 (6 bases). V gave up 0 bases and J gave up 5 bases, with 14 bases separating them. Germline V CDR1 and CDR2: LGHNA, YNFKEQ. CDR3 size: 16 residues. CDR3: CASSQDGWTVDQPQHF. CDR3 nucleotides: TGTGCCAGCAGCCAAGATGGGTGGACAGTAGATCAGCCCCAGCATTTT.

This rearrangement joins TRBV18 to TRBJ2-5; D might be TRBD1 (5 bases). CDR1 and CDR2 (germline): KGHSH, LQKENI. Between the trimmed V and J ends, which lost 2 bases and 1 base, there was a span of 8 bases. The CDR3 totals 14 residues. In DNA, the CDR3 is TGTGCCAGCTCACCAGTCCAGGGCCAAGAGACCCAGTACTTC. This gives the protein CASSPVQGQETQYF.

This clone was observed a single time. The V gene is TRBV27, the J gene TRBJ2-1, with 12 positions matching TRBD2. The ends lost 6 bases at V and 5 bases at J; junction bases unmatched: 2. This CDR3 has 14 residues. Germline V lookup: CDR1 MNHEY, CDR2 SMNVEV (reference sequence). The CDR3 nucleotides are TGTGCCAGCAGGAGGACTAGCGGGAACAATGAGCAGTTCTTC. Protein sequence: CASRRTSGNNEQFF.

Points on this clone: This sample also contains other DNA sequences that code for the same CDR3. The V and J genes are TRBV19 and TRBJ2-7; D remains unclear. V lost 3 bases to trimming and J lost 2 bases, with 8 bases between them. Germline assignment: CDR1 LNHDA and CDR2 SQIVND (reference sequence). The CDR3 runs to 13 residues. Written as DNA, the CDR3 is TGTGCCAGTAGTATCGGCAGAGCCTACGAGCAGTACTTC. Encoded protein: CASSIGRAYEQYF.

This chain links TRBV5-4 with TRBJ2-7; 11 bases are shared with TRBD2. The CDR3 contains 15 residues. CDR1 and CDR2 from the germline V gene are SGHNT and YYREEE (reference sequence). Germline trimming cut 4 bases from V and 3 bases from J; bases unmatched to any gene: 6. Here the CDR3 reads CASSVSGTSGYEQYF. For the CDR3, the DNA is TGTGCCAGCAGCGTTTCCGGGACTAGCGGCTACGAGCAGTACTTC.

The chain carries TRBV6-1 and TRBJ2-3; 10 bases match TRBD2. V lost 5 bases, J lost 0 bases, and 2 bases stayed unmatched. The CDR3 has 15 amino acids. Germline V lookup: CDR1 MNHNS, CDR2 SASEGT. Here the CDR3 DNA reads TGTGCCAGCAGTCATAGCGGGGGGAGCACAGATACGCAGTATTTT. Amino acid sequence: CASSHSGGSTDTQYF.

This sequence joins TRBV5-1 and TRBJ2-7; tentative D call: TRBD1 (5 bases). The CDR3 contains 14 residues. Trimming stripped 0 bases from V and 9 bases from J, with 16 bases between. Germline V lookup: CDR1 SGHRS, CDR2 YFSETQ. The CDR3 DNA is TGCGCCAGCAGCTTGGACAGGCCCCCCTCTGGGCAGTACTTC. This codes for CASSLDRPPSGQYF.

The chain recombines TRBV14 with TRBJ2-5; D not certain. From germline, CDR1 is SGHDN and CDR2 FVKESK. V was trimmed by 5 bases and J by 1 base, leaving 11 bases between them. This CDR3 is built from 14 residues. The CDR3 protein is CASSKLMSQETQYF. The CDR3 DNA is TGTGCCAGCAGCAAGCTCATGAGCCAAGAGACCCAGTACTTC. Variable domain in full (rest from reference TRBV14 and TRBJ2-5): EAGVTQFPSHSVIEKGQTVTLRCDPISGHDNLYWYRRVMGKEIKFLLHFVKESKQDESGMPNNRFLAERTGGTYSTLKVQPAELEDSGVYFCASSKLMSQETQYFGPGTRLLVL.

The chain's CDR3 is CASSFDRILDEQYF. CDR3 nucleotides: TGTGCCAGCAGTTTTGACAGGATTCTCGACGAGCAGTACTTC. The chain couples TRBV28 to TRBJ2-7; D possibly corresponds to TRBD1 (6 bases). Trimming shortened V by 3 bases and J by 5 bases, and 14 bases separated the two germline ends. Germline CDR1 is MDHEN and CDR2 is SYDVKM. The CDR3 consists of 14 residues.

The count of this clone is one. The chain links TRBV5-4 to TRBJ2-3, with 9 bases that match TRBD2. There are 17 residues in the CDR3. The J segment lost 3 bases and the V segment lost 2 bases, leaving 10 bases of the junction unmatched. Germline V gives CDR1 SGHNT, CDR2 YYREEE (reference sequence). CDR3 DNA: TGTGCCAGCAGCTTATGGCGGGGGGGGAAGGGGACAGATACGCAGTATTTT. It specifies CASSLWRGGKGTDTQYF.

The chain carries TRBV29-1 and TRBJ2-7; no definite D call. V lost 4 bases, J lost 5 bases, and 6 bases lay in between. The CDR3 consists of 10 residues. Per the germline V gene, CDR1 is SQVTM and CDR2 is ANQGSEA. The CDR3 protein is CSVANNEQYF. The DNA of the CDR3 is TGCAGCGTTGCGAACAACGAGCAGTACTTC.

The chain employs TRBV5-8 and TRBJ2-7; 9 bases are shared with TRBD2. The length of the CDR3 is 15 residues. Per the germline V gene, CDR1 is SGHTS and CDR2 is YDEGEE. Trimming at V came to 4 bases and at J to 5 bases, leaving 10 bases not matched to a gene. CDR3 protein: CASSPPGLAIHEQYF. The DNA for the CDR3 is TGTGCCAGCAGCCCGCCGGGACTAGCTATCCACGAGCAGTACTTC.

The chain links TRBV6-4 to TRBJ1-2, with TRBD1 as a possible D gene (5 bases). This CDR3 has 15 residues. Germline CDR1 reads MRHNA; CDR2 reads SNTAGT. The V gene lost 0 bases and the J gene lost 4 bases, with 12 bases spanning the gap. CDR3 sequence: CASSDSSIGAYGYTF. The CDR3 bases are TGTGCCAGCAGTGACTCGAGTATCGGGGCCTATGGCTACACCTTC.

Points on this clone: At one of its ends the junction is not consistent with the germline gene, which may arise from a read error. The chain links TRBV2 to TRBJ2-7, with D perhaps TRBD1 (5 bases). Germline loops: CDR1 SNHLY, CDR2 FYNNEI. This CDR3 comprises 11 residues. The CDR3 coding sequence is TGCGGATATCGACAGACTTACGAGCAGTACTTC. Its protein is CGYRQTYEQYF.

This clone was seen only once. The chain carries TRBV6-5 and TRBJ1-2; TRBD1 aligns across 7 bases. The germline gives CDR1 MNHEY, CDR2 SVGAGI. Trimming removed 0 bases from V and 4 bases from J; junction bases left unmatched: 5. The length of the CDR3 is 15 residues. The CDR3 loop is CASSYSKGAFYGYTF. The DNA for the CDR3 is TGTGCCAGCAGTTACTCGAAGGGGGCATTCTATGGCTACACCTTC.